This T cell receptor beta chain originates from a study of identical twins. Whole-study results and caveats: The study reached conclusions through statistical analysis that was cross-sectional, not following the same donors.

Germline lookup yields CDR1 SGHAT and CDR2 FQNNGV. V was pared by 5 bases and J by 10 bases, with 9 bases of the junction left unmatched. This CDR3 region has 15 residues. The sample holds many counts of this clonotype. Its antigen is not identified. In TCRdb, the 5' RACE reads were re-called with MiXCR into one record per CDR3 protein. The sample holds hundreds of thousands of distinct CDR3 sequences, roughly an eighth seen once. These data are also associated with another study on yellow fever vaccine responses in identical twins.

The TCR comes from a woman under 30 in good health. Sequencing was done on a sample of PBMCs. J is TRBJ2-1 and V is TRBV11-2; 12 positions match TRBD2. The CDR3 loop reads CASSPGTSGHYEQFF. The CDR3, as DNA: TGTGCCAGCAGCCCCGGGACTAGCGGGCATTACGAGCAGTTCTTC.